What follows is one T cell receptor (beta chain) and its context. The CDR3 totals 16 residues. CDR1 is KGHSH, CDR2 LQKENI, per germline. The V and J ends lost 3 bases and 4 bases respectively, with 18 bases between them. The data are from a study of blood T cell repertoires in COVID-19. Study in general: Samples representing acute and convalescent COVID-19 were sourced from the United States, Italy and Spain. PBMCs, B-cell-depleted T cells, or T cells provided the cDNA or gDNA that made up the material.

In the authors' methods: Estimation of nucleated cell counts was performed using reference gene primer amplification. Sequencing used immunoSEQ multiplex PCR; TCRdb keeps in-frame clones, though not all of them. V and J calls plus clone size are reproduced from that table; the DNA served to infer D and trimming. The sample lists over 130,000 clones; 80% to 90% were seen once. The chain uses TRBV18 and TRBJ1-2; a weak D match, TRBD1 (5 bases). The receptor was derived from an elderly woman with acute or convalescent COVID-19. The sequenced sample consisted of peripheral blood. CDR3 region: CASSPTAGRTSYGYTF. CDR3 sequence (DNA): TGTGCCAGCTCACCTACGGCGGGACGGACATCCTATGGCTACACCTTC.